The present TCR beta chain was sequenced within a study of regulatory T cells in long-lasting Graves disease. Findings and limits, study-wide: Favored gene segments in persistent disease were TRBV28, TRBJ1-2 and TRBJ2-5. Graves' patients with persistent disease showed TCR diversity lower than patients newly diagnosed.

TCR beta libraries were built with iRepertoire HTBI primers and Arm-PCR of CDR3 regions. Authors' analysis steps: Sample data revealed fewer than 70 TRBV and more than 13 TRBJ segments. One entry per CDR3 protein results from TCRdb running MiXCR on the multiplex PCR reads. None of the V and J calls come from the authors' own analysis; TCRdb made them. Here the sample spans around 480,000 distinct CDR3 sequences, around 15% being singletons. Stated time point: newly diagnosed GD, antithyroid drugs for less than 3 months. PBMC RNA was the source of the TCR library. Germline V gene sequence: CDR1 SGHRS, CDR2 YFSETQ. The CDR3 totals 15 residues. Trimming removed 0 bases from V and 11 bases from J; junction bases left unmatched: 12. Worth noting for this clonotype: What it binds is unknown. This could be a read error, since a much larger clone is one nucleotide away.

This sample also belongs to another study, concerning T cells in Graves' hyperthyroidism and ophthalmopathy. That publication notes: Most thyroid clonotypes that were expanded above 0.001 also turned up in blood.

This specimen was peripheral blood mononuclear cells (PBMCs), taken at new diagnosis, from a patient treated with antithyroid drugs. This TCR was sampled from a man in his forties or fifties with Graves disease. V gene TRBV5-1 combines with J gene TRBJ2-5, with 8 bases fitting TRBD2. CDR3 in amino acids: CASSLAGLEYNEQYF. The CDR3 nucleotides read TGCGCCAGCAGCTTGGCGGGACTAGAGTACAATGAGCAGTACTTC.